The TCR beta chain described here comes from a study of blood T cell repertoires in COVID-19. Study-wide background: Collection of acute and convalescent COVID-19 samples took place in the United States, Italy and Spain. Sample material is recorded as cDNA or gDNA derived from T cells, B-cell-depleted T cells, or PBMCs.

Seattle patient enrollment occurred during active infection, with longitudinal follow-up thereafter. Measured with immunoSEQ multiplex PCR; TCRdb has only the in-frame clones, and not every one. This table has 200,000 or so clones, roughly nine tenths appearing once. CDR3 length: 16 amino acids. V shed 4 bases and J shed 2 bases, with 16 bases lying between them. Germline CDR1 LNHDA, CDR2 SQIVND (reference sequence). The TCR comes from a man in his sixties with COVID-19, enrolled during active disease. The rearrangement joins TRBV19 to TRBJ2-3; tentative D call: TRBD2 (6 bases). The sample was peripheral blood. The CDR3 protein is CASSNGDSPNTDTQYF. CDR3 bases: TGTGCCAGTAGTAACGGGGACTCTCCTAACACAGATACGCAGTATTTT. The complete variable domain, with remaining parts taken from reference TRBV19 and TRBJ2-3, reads DGGITQSPKYLFRKEGQNVTLSCEQNLNHDAMYWYRQDPGQGLRLIYYSQIVNDFQKGDIAEGYSVSREKKESFPLTVTSAQKNPTAFYLCASSNGDSPNTDTQYFGPGTRLTVL.